This T cell receptor (beta chain) is from a study of blood T cells in healthy people across ages. CDR1 is SGHTA and CDR2 is FQGNSA in the germline V gene. This CDR3 comprises 11 residues. The germline V and J ends were trimmed by 5 bases and 8 bases, with 8 bases remaining between them. Using a J-beta primer mix together with a sample-barcoded 5' primer, a second PCR was run for roughly 7 to 12 cycles. TCRdb reprocessed the 5' RACE reads via MiXCR and lists one record per CDR3 protein. There are just under 750,000 distinct CDR3 sequences in the sample; about 20% occur only once, and approximately 20% lies in the top ten.

V gene TRBV7-2 combines with J gene TRBJ2-3; no clear D gene. Sequencing input: blood. The TCR sequence derives from a man aged 65-85 years in good health. CDR3 nucleotides: TGTGCCAGCAGCCCACTTGCTACGCAGTATTTT. This encodes CASSPLATQYF.